Presented here are 29 T cell receptor beta chains from one specimen sequenced in a study of control samples from healthy donors and cancer patients. Repertoires were generated with immunoSEQ multiplex PCR, while TCRdb's copy carries only in-frame clones and drops some. The data show around 180,000 clones, approximately 92% seen once. Material: blood. The receptors here all came from a woman between 40 and 50 years old in good health.

This clone was found a few times. This chain joins TRBV13 and TRBJ2-5; 8 nucleotides align to TRBD1. This CDR3 spans 17 amino acids. Germline values: CDR1 PRHDT, CDR2 FYEKMQ (reference sequence). The trim removed 2 bases at V and 4 bases at J, leaving 12 bases unmatched. Here the CDR3 DNA reads TGTGCCAGCAGCTTATTCATGGAAGGCAGGGGGCCAGAGACCCAGTACTTC. Translation: CASSLFMEGRGPETQYF.

The V and J genes are TRBV10-2 and TRBJ2-7, with D perhaps assigned TRBD1 or TRBD2 (5 bases each). Germline CDR1 reads WSHSY; CDR2 reads SAAADI. V dropped 4 bases and J dropped 0 bases, with 7 bases sitting between them. The length of the CDR3 is 13 residues. In DNA form, the CDR3 reads TGCGCCAGCAGTGGGGGACCCTCCTACGAGCAGTACTTC. It translates to CASSGGPSYEQYF.

The V gene is TRBV9, the J gene TRBJ2-3; D uncertain. CDR1 SGDLS and CDR2 YYNGEE come from the germline V gene. This CDR3 contains 13 residues. The V gene lost 1 base and the J gene lost 3 bases, with 6 bases spanning the gap. CDR3 coding DNA: TGTGCCAGCAGCGTATTTTTGACAGATACGCAGTATTTT. It translates to CASSVFLTDTQYF.

J is TRBJ1-2 and V is TRBV9; 7 bases match TRBD1. The CDR3 has 15 amino acids. V lost 0 bases to trimming and J lost 0 bases; unmatched junction nucleotides: 2. Germline lookup yields CDR1 SGDLS and CDR2 YYNGEE. In nucleotides, the CDR3 is TGTGCCAGCAGCGTAGAAGGGGGCTCTAACTATGGCTACACCTTC. Amino acids: CASSVEGGSNYGYTF.

The chain is built from TRBV3-1 (or the pseudogene TRBV3-2) and TRBJ2-3; 14 bases are a match to TRBD2. This CDR3 region has 15 residues. CDR1 is LGHDT and CDR2 is YNNKEL in the germline V gene (reference sequence). The V and J ends lost 4 bases and 6 bases, in that order; junction bases with no gene match: 3. The CDR3 coding sequence is TGTGCCAGCAGCCGAAGGACTAGCGGGGGGGATACGCAGTATTTT. This gives the protein CASSRRTSGGDTQYF.

V is TRBV29-1 and J is TRBJ2-3, with TRBD2 identical over 13 bases. The CDR3 consists of 17 residues. With V trimmed by 1 base and J by 1 base, 5 bases remained unmatched. The germline V gene has CDR1 SQVTM and CDR2 ANQGSEA. The chain's CDR3 is CSVEVGTSGVGTDTQYF. CDR3 nucleotides: TGCAGCGTTGAAGTTGGGACTAGCGGGGTGGGCACAGATACGCAGTATTTT.

Details on this clone: This same CDR3 is encoded by further DNA sequences in the sample. The CDR3 sequence: CASSSGYGYTF. The CDR3 DNA follows: TGTGCCAGCAGTTCGGGCTATGGCTACACCTTC. J is TRBJ1-2 and V is TRBV6-5; D not certain. CDR3 length: 11 residues. Germline V gene data show CDR1 as MNHEY and CDR2 as SVGAGI. V was pared by 4 bases and J by 4 bases, with 4 bases between.

V and J are TRBV5-1 and TRBJ1-2, with D possibly matching TRBD1 (6 bases). This CDR3 is 12 amino acids long. From germline, CDR1 is SGHRS and CDR2 YFSETQ. V gave up 5 bases and J gave up 8 bases, with 13 bases separating them. This CDR3 reads CASRAGAGGYTF. For the CDR3, the DNA is TGCGCCAGCAGAGCAGGGGCGGGAGGCTACACCTTC.

The rearrangement uses TRBV5-1 and TRBJ2-3; TRBD2 is a possible D gene (6 bases). V lost 0 bases, J lost 2 bases, and 13 bases lay in between. This CDR3 has 16 amino acids. Germline lookup yields CDR1 SGHRS and CDR2 YFSETQ. CDR3 sequence: CASSLDGGFSTDTQYF. Here the CDR3 DNA reads TGCGCCAGCAGCTTGGACGGGGGATTCTCCACAGATACGCAGTATTTT. The full variable domain, in which reference TRBV5-1 and TRBJ2-3 provide the parts outside the CDR3, is KAGVTQTPRYLIKTRGQQVTLSCSPISGHRSVSWYQQTPGQGLQFLFEYFSETQRNKGNFPGRFSGRQFSNSRSEMNVSTLELGDSALYLCASSLDGGFSTDTQYFGPGTRLTVL.

The gene calls are TRBV11-2 and TRBJ2-7, with 8 bases lining up with TRBD1. CDR3 size: 16 residues. CDR1 SGHAT and CDR2 FQNNGV come from the germline V gene. The ends lost 5 bases at V and 4 bases at J; junction bases unmatched: 13. The CDR3 sequence is CASSPSPDREGYEQYF. Written as DNA, the CDR3 is TGTGCCAGCAGCCCGTCCCCGGACAGGGAAGGGTACGAGCAGTACTTC. Full variable domain (missing parts from reference TRBV11-2 and TRBJ2-7): EAGVAQSPRYKIIEKRQSVAFWCNPISGHATLYWYQQILGQGPKLLIQFQNNGVVDDSQLPKDRFSAERLKGVDSTLKIQPAKLEDSAVYLCASSPSPDREGYEQYFGPGTRLTVT.

The chain links TRBV6-2 or TRBV6-3 to TRBJ1-6; D uncertain. The length of the CDR3 is 14 residues. V dropped 5 bases and J dropped 10 bases, with 15 bases sitting between them. The germline V gene has CDR1 MNHEY and CDR2 SVGEGT. In DNA form, the CDR3 reads TGTGCCAGCAGTCCCGGGTTTTTGCGGTCACCCCTCCACTTT. Translated: CASSPGFLRSPLHF.

The rearrangement uses TRBV15 and TRBJ1-1; D may be TRBD1 (5 bases). Deletions cut 8 bases from V and 3 bases from J, with 10 bases between. The germline V gene has CDR1 LNHNV and CDR2 YYDKDF (reference sequence). The CDR3 loop spans 12 amino acids. CDR3 amino acids: CATGEGDTEAFF. DNA for the CDR3: TGTGCCACCGGGGAAGGGGACACTGAAGCTTTCTTT.

V gene TRBV10-3 combines with J gene TRBJ1-1; TRBD1 agrees at 9 bases. With V trimmed by 5 bases and J by 1 base, 2 bases remained unmatched. From germline, CDR1 is ENHRY and CDR2 SYGVKD. This CDR3 region has 14 residues. The CDR3 DNA reads TGTGCCATCAGTACAGGGGGCTCGAACACTGAAGCTTTCTTT. Encoded protein: CAISTGGSNTEAFF.

The rearrangement joins TRBV12-3 or TRBV12-4 to TRBJ1-2, with 8 nucleotides matching TRBD1. The CDR3 spans 13 residues. V lost 5 bases to trimming and J lost 5 bases; unmatched junction nucleotides: 4. This CDR3 reads CASSRGQAYGYTF. For the CDR3, the DNA is TGTGCCAGCAGTAGGGGACAGGCTTATGGCTACACCTTC.

The V gene is TRBV11-2, the J gene TRBJ2-5, with D perhaps matching TRBD2 (7 bases). Germline loops: CDR1 SGHAT, CDR2 FQNNGV. The length of the CDR3 is 14 residues. Trimming cost V 2 bases and J 5 bases, with 12 bases left between them. The CDR3 DNA is TGTGCCAGCAGCTTACCGGGGGGCCGGGAGACCCAGTACTTC. Translated: CASSLPGGRETQYF.

The V call is TRBV18, the J call TRBJ1-5; 7 bases match TRBD1. Germline assignment: CDR1 KGHSH and CDR2 LQKENI. Trimming removed 3 bases from V and 3 bases from J; junction bases left unmatched: 2. The CDR3 sequence is 14 residues long. Here the CDR3 reads CASSPGQFNQPQHF. CDR3 bases: TGTGCCAGCTCACCGGGACAGTTCAATCAGCCCCAGCATTTT.

The gene calls are TRBV4-1 and TRBJ1-4; D is uncertain. The CDR3 spans 15 residues. Deletions cut 1 base from V and 2 bases from J, with 8 bases between. Germline CDR1 MGHRA, CDR2 YSYEKL. CDR3 in DNA: TGCGCCAGCAGCCAAGGTTCGTGGACTAATGAAAAACTGTTTTTT. Translated, it gives CASSQGSWTNEKLFF.

A remark on this clone: Other DNA sequences of this sample code for an identical CDR3. The chain recombines TRBV28 with TRBJ1-5, with no clear D. The germline CDR1 and CDR2 sequences are MDHEN and SYDVKM. This CDR3 has 12 amino acids. With 2 bases removed from V and 6 bases from J, the gap between germline ends came to 5 bases. The CDR3 DNA follows: TGTGCCAGCAGTTTACGGGGTCAGCCCCAGCATTTT. It codes for CASSLRGQPQHF.

CDR3 region: CAWSVRQTEKNSPLHF. As DNA, the CDR3 is TGTGCCTGGAGTGTACGGCAGACAGAAAAGAATTCACCCCTCCACTTT. The rearrangement joins TRBV30 to TRBJ1-6; perhaps TRBD1 as D (5 bases). Germline values: CDR1 GTSNPN, CDR2 SVGIG (reference sequence). The CDR3 runs to 16 residues. V lost 0 bases, J lost 7 bases, and 16 bases lay in between.

As DNA, the CDR3 is TGCAGCGTTGATAGTGTGGACATTCTCACAGATACGCAGTATTTT. Amino acid sequence: CSVDSVDILTDTQYF. V usage is TRBV29-1 and J usage is TRBJ2-3; TRBD1 might be the D (5 bases). The CDR3 contains 15 residues. CDR1 and CDR2 (germline): SQVTM, ANQGSEA. Between the trimmed V and J ends, which lost 3 bases and 2 bases, there was a span of 15 bases.

This sequence joins TRBV7-9 and TRBJ1-6; TRBD1 is a possible D gene (5 bases). Trimming removed 9 bases at V and 1 base at J, with 10 bases between. The CDR3 is made up of 14 amino acids. Germline V gives CDR1 SEHNR, CDR2 FQNEAQ (reference sequence). CDR3 loop: CASGGESYNSPLHF. CDR3 in DNA: TGTGCCAGTGGGGGGGAATCCTATAATTCACCCCTCCACTTT.

The rearrangement joins TRBV5-5 to TRBJ2-7, with D hard to call. The V gene's germline CDR1 is SGHKS and CDR2 YYEKEE (reference sequence). Between the trimmed V and J ends, which lost 4 bases and 3 bases, there was a span of 11 bases. The CDR3 is made up of 13 amino acids. CDR3 DNA: TGTGCCAGCAGCGGCGGACGGATCTACGAGCAGTACTTC. The encoded protein is CASSGGRIYEQYF.

The rearrangement joins TRBV10-3 to TRBJ1-5, with D unresolved. Germline V lookup: CDR1 ENHRY, CDR2 SYGVKD. With 5 bases removed from V and 2 bases from J, the gap between germline ends came to 10 bases. This CDR3 has 14 residues. The CDR3 sequence: CAISRMEGNQPQHF. The CDR3, as DNA: TGTGCCATCAGTCGGATGGAGGGCAATCAGCCCCAGCATTTT.

The chain uses TRBV5-6 and TRBJ1-6; D is unresolved. Germline loops: CDR1 SGHDT, CDR2 YYEEEE. The CDR3 has 15 residues. Trimming pared 0 bases from V and 5 bases from J, leaving 9 bases between. CDR3 sequence (DNA): TGTGCCAGCAGCTTGGTCGGCAGAAATAATTCACCCCTCCACTTT. Translated, it gives CASSLVGRNNSPLHF. Drawing the rest from reference TRBV5-6 and TRBJ1-6, the complete variable domain is DAGVTQSPTHLIKTRGQQVTLRCSPKSGHDTVSWYQQALGQGPQFIFQYYEEEERQRGNFPDRFSGHQFPNYSSELNVNALLLGDSALYLCASSLVGRNNSPLHFGNGTRLTVT.

The V and J genes are TRBV7-9 and TRBJ1-3; TRBD1 matches at 9 bases. The CDR3 consists of 14 residues. V shed 9 bases, J shed 2 bases, and the junction held 5 bases outside the gene matches. Germline CDR1 and CDR2: SEHNR and FQNEAQ (reference sequence). CDR3 sequence reads: CASRTGAAGNTIYF. CDR3 bases: TGTGCCAGTAGGACAGGGGCTGCTGGAAACACCATATATTTT.

V gene TRBV24-1 combines with J gene TRBJ2-1; TRBD2 matches at 7 bases. The germline V gene has CDR1 KGHDR and CDR2 SFDVKD. This CDR3 region has 15 residues. The V and J ends lost 3 bases and 5 bases, in that order; junction bases with no gene match: 6. The CDR3 protein is CATSDRDYRDNEQFF. In DNA, the CDR3 is TGTGCCACCAGTGATCGGGACTATCGAGACAATGAGCAGTTCTTC.

With respect to this clone: Its ends do not fully match the called genes, so a read error is possible. The chain links TRBV5-1 to TRBJ2-7; D is undetermined. The germline V gene encodes CDR1 SGHRS and CDR2 YFSETQ. The CDR3 sequence is 11 residues long. CDR3 DNA sequence: TGCGCCAGCAGGTTGGGGTCCGAGCAGTACTTC. Protein sequence: CASRLGSEQYF.

The chain uses TRBV9 and TRBJ2-2, with D uncertain. Per germline, CDR1 SGDLS and CDR2 YYNGEE. The length of the CDR3 is 13 residues. The V end was cut by 0 bases, the J end by 5 bases, with 5 bases between. CDR3 DNA: TGTGCCAGCAGCGTAGAATATACCGGGGAGCTGTTTTTT. It specifies CASSVEYTGELFF.

J is TRBJ2-7 and V is TRBV21-1; the DNA was not used to check the table's D call, TRBD2. TRBV21-1 is a listed pseudogene. This CDR3 region has 15 residues. In nucleotides, the CDR3 is TGTGCCAGCAGCACCAGGACTATTAAAATCTACGAGCAGTACTTC. Translating it yields CASSTRTIKIYEQYF.